The clone carrying this T cell receptor (beta chain) was detected only once. This entry is derived from a study of CD8 T cells in Susac syndrome. CDR1 is SGHDN, CDR2 FVKESK, per germline. This CDR3 contains 14 residues. The V and J ends lost 3 bases and 7 bases respectively, with 16 bases between them. It was with random hexamers that 0.5 to 1 ug RNA was reverse transcribed. Amplification of the TCR beta CDR3 was carried out by immunoSEQ multiplex PCR, which spanned a total of 54 Vbeta and 13 Jbeta segments. TCRdb independently ran MiXCR on the immunoSEQ multiplex PCR reads; one entry per CDR3 protein. The sample yields roughly 120,000 distinct CDR3 sequences, around 92% seen once.

The chain is built from TRBV14 and TRBJ2-7, with TRBD1 as a possible D gene (6 bases). The specimen sequenced was CD4+ T cells from PBMCs. This sequence was found in a human donor with multiple sclerosis. The CDR3 DNA reads TGTGCCAGCAGCCATCCGGGCAGGGGATTGGAGCAGTACTTC. This translates into CASSHPGRGLEQYF.